This T cell receptor beta chain comes out of a study of identical twins. TCRdb fed the 5' RACE reads into MiXCR, producing one record per CDR3 protein. The sample records about 500,000 distinct CDR3 sequences, around 15% being singletons. Unmatched junction bases numbered 9, after V lost 2 bases and J lost 4 bases. This CDR3 has 18 residues. In germline, CDR1 is MNHEY, CDR2 SVGEGT. The same data also contributed to another study, on yellow fever vaccine responses in identical twins.

This chain connects TRBV6-2 or TRBV6-3 to TRBJ2-6; 9 nucleotides line up with TRBD1. The origin of this receptor is a woman in her late teens or twenties in good health. The sample taken for sequencing was CD4+ T cells sorted from blood. This CDR3 reads CASSYTGTGISGANVLTF. CDR3 DNA: TGTGCCAGCAGTTACACCGGGACAGGGATTTCGGGGGCCAACGTCCTGACTTTC.